This TCR beta chain was profiled in a study of identical twins. Points from the study as a whole: A lower insertion count was a feature of abundant cord blood beta clonotypes, with no such feature in memory repertoires.

This clonotype was recorded at least ten times. The target antigen is unknown. From the 5' RACE reads, TCRdb called clonotypes with MiXCR, one entry per CDR3 protein. The sample carries under 300,000 distinct CDR3 sequences, approximately 11% recorded once. The germline V gene has CDR1 SNHLY and CDR2 FYNNEI. Trimming removed 5 bases from V and 6 bases from J; junction bases left unmatched: 6. The CDR3 length is 15 residues. The data also belong to a second study, concerning yellow fever vaccine responses in identical twins.

The sequence was obtained from a woman in her late teens or twenties in good health. The source material was memory (CD45RO+) T cells sorted from blood. This chain connects TRBV2 to TRBJ2-2; 10 bases are shared with TRBD2. CDR3 region: CASSSSGGPSGELFF. Here the CDR3 DNA reads TGTGCCAGCAGTTCTAGCGGGGGCCCCTCCGGGGAGCTGTTTTTT.